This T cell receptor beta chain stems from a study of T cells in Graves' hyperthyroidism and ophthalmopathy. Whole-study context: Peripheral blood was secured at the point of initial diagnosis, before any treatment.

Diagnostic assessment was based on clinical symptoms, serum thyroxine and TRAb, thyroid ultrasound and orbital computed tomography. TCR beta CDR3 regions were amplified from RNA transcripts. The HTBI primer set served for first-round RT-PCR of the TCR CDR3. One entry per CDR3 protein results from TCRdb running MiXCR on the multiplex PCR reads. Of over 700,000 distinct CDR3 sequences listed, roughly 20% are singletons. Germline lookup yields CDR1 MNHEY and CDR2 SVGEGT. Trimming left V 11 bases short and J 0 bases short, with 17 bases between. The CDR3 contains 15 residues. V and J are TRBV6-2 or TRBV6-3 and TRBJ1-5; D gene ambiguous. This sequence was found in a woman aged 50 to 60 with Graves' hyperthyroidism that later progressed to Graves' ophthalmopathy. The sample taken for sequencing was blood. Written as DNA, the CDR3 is TGTGCCTCTCGAACGGCAGTCTATAGCAATCAGCCCCAGCATTTT. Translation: CASRTAVYSNQPQHF.